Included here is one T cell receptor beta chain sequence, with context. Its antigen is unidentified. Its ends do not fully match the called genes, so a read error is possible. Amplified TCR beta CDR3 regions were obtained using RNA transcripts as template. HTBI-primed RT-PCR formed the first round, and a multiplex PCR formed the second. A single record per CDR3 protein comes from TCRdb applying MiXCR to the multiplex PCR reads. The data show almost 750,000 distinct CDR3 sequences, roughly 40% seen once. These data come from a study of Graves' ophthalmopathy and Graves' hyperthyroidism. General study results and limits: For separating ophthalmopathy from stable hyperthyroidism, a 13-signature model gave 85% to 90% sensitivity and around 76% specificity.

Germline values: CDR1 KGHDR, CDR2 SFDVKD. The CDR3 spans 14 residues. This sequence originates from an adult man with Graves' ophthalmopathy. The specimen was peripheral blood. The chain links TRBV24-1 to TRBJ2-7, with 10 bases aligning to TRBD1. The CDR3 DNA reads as TGTGCCAGCAGTTTGACAGGGGGCAACTACGAGCAGTACTTC. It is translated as CASSLTGGNYEQYF.